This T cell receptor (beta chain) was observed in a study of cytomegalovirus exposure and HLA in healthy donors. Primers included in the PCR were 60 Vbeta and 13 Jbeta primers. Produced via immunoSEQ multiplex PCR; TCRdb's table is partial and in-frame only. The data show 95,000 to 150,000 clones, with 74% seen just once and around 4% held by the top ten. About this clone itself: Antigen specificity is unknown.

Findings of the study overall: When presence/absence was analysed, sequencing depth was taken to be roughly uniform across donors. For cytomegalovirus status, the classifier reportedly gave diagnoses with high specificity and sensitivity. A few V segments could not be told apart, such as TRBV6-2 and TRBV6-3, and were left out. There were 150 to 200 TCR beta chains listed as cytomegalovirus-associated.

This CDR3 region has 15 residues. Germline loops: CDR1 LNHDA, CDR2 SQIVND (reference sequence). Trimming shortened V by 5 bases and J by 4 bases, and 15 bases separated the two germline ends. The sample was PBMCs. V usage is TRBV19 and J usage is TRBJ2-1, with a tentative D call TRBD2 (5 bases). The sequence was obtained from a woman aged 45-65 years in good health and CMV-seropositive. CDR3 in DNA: TGTGCCAGTAGTCGGACCCCGGGGTCTTACAATGAGCAGTTCTTC. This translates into CASSRTPGSYNEQFF.